The clone carrying this T cell receptor (beta chain) was seen a single time. The antigen remains undetermined. The sample originates from a study of PD-1 blockade in classical Hodgkin lymphoma. Overall study findings and caveats: CD4+ but not CD8+ TCR diversity rose significantly by C4D1. A reduction in baseline TCR diversity was reportedly seen in newly diagnosed patients relative to healthy donors. Patients who initiated nivolumab within 1 year of ASCT were excluded.

This table comes from immunoSEQ multiplex PCR, and its TCRdb copy is limited to in-frame clones, with some not included. Among tens of thousands of clones listed, 85% to 90% were seen once. Germline lookup yields CDR1 SGHRS and CDR2 YFSETQ. V lost 4 bases to trimming and J lost 2 bases; unmatched junction nucleotides: 12. CDR3 length: 16 residues. Each and every patient relapsed after autologous stem cell transplantation, and patients got differing brentuximab vedotin exposure. The chain links TRBV5-1 to TRBJ2-7; TRBD1 aligns across 7 bases. This receptor was taken from a human donor with classical Hodgkin lymphoma. The source was peripheral blood mononuclear cells (PBMCs), collected before the second cycle of nivolumab. Here the CDR3 DNA reads TGCGCCAGCAGCGACGTCCGGGACAGTGAAACCTACGAGCAGTACTTC. Translated: CASSDVRDSETYEQYF. Complete variable domain (other parts from reference TRBV5-1 and TRBJ2-7): KAGVTQTPRYLIKTRGQQVTLSCSPISGHRSVSWYQQTPGQGLQFLFEYFSETQRNKGNFPGRFSGRQFSNSRSEMNVSTLELGDSALYLCASSDVRDSETYEQYFGPGTRLTVT.